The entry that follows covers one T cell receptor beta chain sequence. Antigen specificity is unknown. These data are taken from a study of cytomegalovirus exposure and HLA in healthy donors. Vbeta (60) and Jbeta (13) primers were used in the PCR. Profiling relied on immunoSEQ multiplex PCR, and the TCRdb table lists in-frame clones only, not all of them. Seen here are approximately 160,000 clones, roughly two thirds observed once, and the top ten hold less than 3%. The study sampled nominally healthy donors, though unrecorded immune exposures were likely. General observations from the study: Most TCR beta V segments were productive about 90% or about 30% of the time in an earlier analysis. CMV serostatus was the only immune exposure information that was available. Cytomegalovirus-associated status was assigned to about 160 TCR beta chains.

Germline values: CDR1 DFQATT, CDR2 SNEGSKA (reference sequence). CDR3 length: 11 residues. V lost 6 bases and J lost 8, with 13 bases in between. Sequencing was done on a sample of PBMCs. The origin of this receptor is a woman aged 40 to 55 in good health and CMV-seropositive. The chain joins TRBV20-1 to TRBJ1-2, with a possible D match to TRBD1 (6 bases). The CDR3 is CSAERGGGYTF. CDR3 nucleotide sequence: TGCAGTGCCGAGCGGGGGGGCGGCTACACCTTC.